Sequencing of this T cell receptor (beta chain) was carried out in a study of technical replicates of blood from four donors. V was trimmed by 8 bases and J by 7 bases, leaving 18 bases between them. The CDR3 totals 14 residues. The V gene's germline CDR1 is GTSNPN and CDR2 SVGIG (reference sequence). Measured with immunoSEQ multiplex PCR; TCRdb has only the in-frame clones, and not every one. Of over 70,000 clones listed, roughly 92% are singletons. The rearrangement joins TRBV30 to TRBJ1-6, with D possibly TRBD1 on 6 matching bases. The material sequenced was T cells isolated from PBMCs. The TCR was taken from a human donor in good health. The chain's CDR3 is CAGRRGTQNSPLHF. In nucleotides, the CDR3 is TGTGCCGGCCGAAGGGGGACACAGAATTCACCCCTCCACTTT.